The present TCR beta chain was sequenced within a study of cytomegalovirus exposure and HLA in healthy donors. Study overall: Caucasian-associated ancestry cluster membership applied to 75% to 85% of a few hundred genotyped donors.

PCR was performed using 60 Vbeta and 13 Jbeta primers. The method was immunoSEQ multiplex PCR; TCRdb's version includes in-frame clones alone and lacks a portion of them. The repertoire holds approximately 81,000 clones, around 70% seen once, with roughly 6.1% in the top ten. The sample holds one count of this clone. Input material: PBMCs. This TCR was sampled from a woman aged 45-59 years in good health and CMV-seropositive.

The DNA for the CDR3 is TGTGCCATCAGGGAGACCGGGACAGGGACGAACACTGAAGCTTTCTTT. This gives the protein CAIRETGTGTNTEAFF. The chain links TRBV10-3 to TRBJ1-1, with TRBD1 matching over 9 bases. The CDR3 has 16 residues. V lost 6 bases, J lost 1 base, and 9 bases stayed unmatched. Germline V gene lookup returns CDR1 ENHRY and CDR2 SYGVKD.